This T cell receptor beta chain was found in a study of blood T cells in healthy people across ages. Primed by a sample-barcoded 5' primer and a J-beta primer mix, a second PCR proceeded for roughly 6 to 12 cycles. TCRdb reprocessed the 5' RACE reads with MiXCR, giving one entry per CDR3 protein. Of 760,000 or so distinct CDR3 sequences listed, 20% to 25% are singletons. The data also belong to a second study, concerning T cells of mothers and their children.

This TCR was sampled from a boy between 10 and 17 years old in good health. Sample: blood.

The chain's CDR3 is CAISERTSGYTDTQYF. In nucleotides, the CDR3 is TGTGCCATCAGTGAGAGGACTAGCGGGTACACAGATACGCAGTATTTT. The chain employs TRBV10-3 and TRBJ2-3; TRBD2 matches 11 bases. Germline V gene lookup returns CDR1 ENHRY and CDR2 SYGVKD. This CDR3 is 16 amino acids long. With V trimmed by 2 bases and J by 2 bases, 3 bases remained unmatched.